The clone carrying this TCR beta chain was observed a handful of times. Its target is not known. Splitting the CD4+ cells yielded a CD45RA+ naive subset and a CD45RA-negative memory subset. The CDR3 contains 14 residues. Looked up from germline, CDR1 is MNHEY and CDR2 is SVGAGI. The V end lost 4 bases, the J end lost 1 base, and 8 bases lay between the germline ends. In replicate PCRs of sorted subsets, 150 to 200 ng DNA, about 30,000 T cell genomes, was used. Clones were sequenced by immunoSEQ multiplex PCR, and TCRdb holds only the in-frame ones, with some missing. The sample shows 2 million to 2.5 million clones, less than 95% of them seen only once. This sample was included in a study of shared clonotypes between healthy human individuals. Findings of the study overall: What naive subsets generally showed was a larger estimated richness than memory subsets showed.

This receptor was identified in a man aged 18 to 29 in good health. Some clones in this sample may be carry-over from other donors' samples. This chain uses TRBV6-5 with TRBJ1-5, with a possible D match to TRBD1 (5 bases). Sequenced: naive CD4+ T cells from PBMCs. Subset: CD45RA+ positively selected. CDR3 in amino acids: CASSSGTSNQPQHF. The CDR3 region has the DNA TGTGCCAGCAGTTCCGGGACGAGCAATCAGCCCCAGCATTTT.